This T cell receptor beta chain derives from a study of OX40 agonist ivuxolimab in advanced cancers. Study as a whole: Each patient was given ivuxolimab into a vein every 2 weeks, at 0.01 to 10 mg/kg.

As regards this clone: Its antigen is not identified.

Blood was sampled at baseline, cycle 4 day 1, and cycle 7 day 1. Assay used: immunoSEQ multiplex PCR; TCRdb lists only in-frame clones, some missing. Here the sample spans over 55,000 clones, around 83% being singletons. CDR3 size: 14 residues. Germline V CDR1 and CDR2: SGHAT, FQDESV (reference sequence). Between the trimmed V and J ends, which lost 5 bases and 0 bases, there was a span of 8 bases. Study-wide points: Expanded clones were, on average, more numerous in CD8+ T cells than in CD4+. Among the least clonally expanded were partial responders at 0.1-3.0 mg/kg.

The receptor was derived from an adult with an advanced solid tumor such as melanoma, head and neck, liver or kidney cancer. The J gene is TRBJ2-4, the V gene TRBV11-1; D call uncertain. Sequencing used CD4+ or CD8+ T cells sorted from blood, obtained in a trial of the OX40 agonist ivuxolimab. The DNA for the CDR3 is TGTGCCAGCAGCCCGGAGCTAGCCAAAAACATTCAGTACTTC. Encoded protein: CASSPELAKNIQYF.